These 5 T cell receptor beta chains originate from one sample sequenced in a study of T-cell reconstitution after alpha-beta-depleted transplantation in children. It was with unique molecular identifiers that the TCRbeta library was prepared. TCRdb itself ran the PCR reads through MiXCR, one entry per CDR3 protein. This table has about 500,000 distinct CDR3 sequences, over 10% appearing once. The sequencing here drew on PBMCs, mostly from graft donor cells, taken 180 days after TCRalphabeta/CD19-depleted stem cell transplant. Receptor source: a female patient between 2 and 15 years old who had a stem cell transplant for aplastic anemia, so the T cells may come from the graft donor.

Points on this clonotype: A much larger clone lies a single base off, so this may be a read error. The chain is built from TRBV20-1 and TRBJ2-3; TRBD2 aligns across 8 bases. The CDR3 covers 15 residues. In germline, CDR1 is DFQATT, CDR2 SNEGSKA (reference sequence). The J segment lost 2 bases and the V segment lost 3 bases, leaving 7 bases of the junction unmatched. The CDR3 DNA follows: TGCAGTGCTAGGGGGGCTAGCGGGCCCACAGATACGCAGTATTTT. This sequence encodes CSARGASGPTDTQYF.

The chain links TRBV19 to TRBJ2-5; the match to TRBD2 covers 11 bases. The CDR3 consists of 15 residues. CDR1 and CDR2 (germline): LNHDA, SQIVND (reference sequence). V shed 8 bases, J shed 5 bases, and the junction held 10 bases outside the gene matches. CDR3 residues: CASSRLAGISETQYF. The CDR3, as DNA: TGTGCCAGTTCGAGACTAGCGGGAATCTCGGAGACCCAGTACTTC.

This clonotype was observed many times. The chain joins TRBV10-3 to TRBJ2-5; D gene uncertain. The germline V gene encodes CDR1 ENHRY and CDR2 SYGVKD. The CDR3 runs 15 residues. The V gene lost 0 bases and the J gene lost 1 base, with 9 bases spanning the gap. CDR3 nucleotide sequence: TGTGCCATCAGTGAGTCGGTCAGCCTCCAAGAGACCCAGTACTTC. Translation: CAISESVSLQETQYF.

This chain connects TRBV20-1 to TRBJ2-1; 11 bases are a match to TRBD1. The J segment lost 8 bases and the V segment lost 0 bases, leaving 6 bases of the junction unmatched. CDR3 length: 15 residues. Germline V lookup: CDR1 DFQATT, CDR2 SNEGSKA (reference sequence). CDR3 DNA sequence: TGCAGTGCTAGAGATATCAAGGACAGGGGGCATGAGCAGTTCTTC. This sequence encodes CSARDIKDRGHEQFF.

There are a few counts of this clonotype. V is TRBV28 and J is TRBJ2-1; either TRBD1 or TRBD2 may supply D (6 bases each). This CDR3 is built from 13 residues. Germline V CDR1 and CDR2: MDHEN, SYDVKM. Trimming cost V 7 bases and J 3 bases, with 10 bases left between them. The CDR3 DNA follows: TGTGCCAGCAAGGAGGGGGTCTACAATGAGCAGTTCTTC. Translation: CASKEGVYNEQFF.